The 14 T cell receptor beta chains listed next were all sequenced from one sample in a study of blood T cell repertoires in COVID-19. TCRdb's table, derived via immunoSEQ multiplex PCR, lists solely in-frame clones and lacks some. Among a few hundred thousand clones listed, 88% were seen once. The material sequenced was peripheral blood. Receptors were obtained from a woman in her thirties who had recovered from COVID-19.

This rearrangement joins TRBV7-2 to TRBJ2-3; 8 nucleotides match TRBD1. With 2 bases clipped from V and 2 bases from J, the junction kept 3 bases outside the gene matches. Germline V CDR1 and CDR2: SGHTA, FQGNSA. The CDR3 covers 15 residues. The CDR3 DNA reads TGTGCCAGCAGCTTACGGACAGGGTACACAGATACGCAGTATTTT. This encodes CASSLRTGYTDTQYF.

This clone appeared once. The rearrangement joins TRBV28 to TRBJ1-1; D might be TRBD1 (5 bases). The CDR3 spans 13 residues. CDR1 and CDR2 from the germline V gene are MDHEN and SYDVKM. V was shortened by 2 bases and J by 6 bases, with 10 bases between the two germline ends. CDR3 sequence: CASSLTGAAEAFF. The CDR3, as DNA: TGTGCCAGCAGTTTAACTGGGGCGGCTGAAGCTTTCTTT.

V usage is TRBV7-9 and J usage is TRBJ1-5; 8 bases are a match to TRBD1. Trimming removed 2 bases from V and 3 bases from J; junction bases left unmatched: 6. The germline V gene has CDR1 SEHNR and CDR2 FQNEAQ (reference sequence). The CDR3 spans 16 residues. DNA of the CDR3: TGTGCCAGCAGCTTAATCGGACAGGGTATCAATCAGCCCCAGCATTTT. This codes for CASSLIGQGINQPQHF. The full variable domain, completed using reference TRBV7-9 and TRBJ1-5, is DTGVSQNPRHKITKRGQNVTFRCDPISEHNRLYWYRQTLGQGPEFLTYFQNEAQLEKSRLLSDRFSAERPKGSFSTLEIQRTEQGDSAMYLCASSLIGQGINQPQHFGDGTRLSIL.

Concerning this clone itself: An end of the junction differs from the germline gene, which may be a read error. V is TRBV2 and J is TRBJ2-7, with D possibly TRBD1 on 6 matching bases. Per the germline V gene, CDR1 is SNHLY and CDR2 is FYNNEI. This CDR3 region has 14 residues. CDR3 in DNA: TGTGCCAGCAGTAACAGGGACCGCTCCCACGAGCAGTACTTC. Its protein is CASSNRDRSHEQYF.

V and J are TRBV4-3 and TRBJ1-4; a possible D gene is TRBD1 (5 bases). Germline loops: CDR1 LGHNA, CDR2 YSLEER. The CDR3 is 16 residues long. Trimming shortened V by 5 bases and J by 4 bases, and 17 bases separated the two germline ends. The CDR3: CASSTDGQGHNEKLFF. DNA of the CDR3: TGCGCCAGCAGCACAGATGGTCAGGGCCATAATGAAAAACTGTTTTTT.

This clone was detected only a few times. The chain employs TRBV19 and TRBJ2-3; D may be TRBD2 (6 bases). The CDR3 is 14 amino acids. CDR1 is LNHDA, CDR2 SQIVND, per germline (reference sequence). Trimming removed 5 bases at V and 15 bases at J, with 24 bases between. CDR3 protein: CASSSVMRGQEFYF. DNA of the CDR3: TGTGCCAGTAGTTCAGTAATGCGGGGCCAGGAGTTTTATTTT. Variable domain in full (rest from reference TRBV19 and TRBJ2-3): DGGITQSPKYLFRKEGQNVTLSCEQNLNHDAMYWYRQDPGQGLRLIYYSQIVNDFQKGDIAEGYSVSREKKESFPLTVTSAQKNPTAFYLCASSSVMRGQEFYFGPGTRLTVL.

This chain's CDR3 is CASTPQALANYGYTF. Here the CDR3 DNA reads TGTGCCAGCACCCCACAGGCCTTAGCTAACTATGGCTACACCTTC. This chain uses TRBV3-1 (or the pseudogene TRBV3-2) with TRBJ1-2; D might be TRBD1 (5 bases). V was shortened by 7 bases and J by 0 bases, with 15 bases between the two germline ends. Germline-derived CDR1 and CDR2 are LGHDT and YNNKEL (reference sequence). This CDR3 is built from 15 residues.

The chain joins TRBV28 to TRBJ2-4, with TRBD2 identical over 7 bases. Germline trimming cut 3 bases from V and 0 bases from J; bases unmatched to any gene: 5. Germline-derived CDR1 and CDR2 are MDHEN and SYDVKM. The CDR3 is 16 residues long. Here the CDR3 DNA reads TGTGCCAGCAGTTTTGGCGGGAGCCTAGCCAAAAACATTCAGTACTTC. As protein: CASSFGGSLAKNIQYF.

The CDR3 bases are TGTGCCATCAGTGAGAGCAGGAACTCCTACGAGCAGTACTTC. Protein product: CAISESRNSYEQYF. This chain joins TRBV10-3 and TRBJ2-7; D ambiguous. This CDR3 is 14 amino acids long. The germline V gene has CDR1 ENHRY and CDR2 SYGVKD. V lost 2 bases and J lost 0, with 8 bases in between.

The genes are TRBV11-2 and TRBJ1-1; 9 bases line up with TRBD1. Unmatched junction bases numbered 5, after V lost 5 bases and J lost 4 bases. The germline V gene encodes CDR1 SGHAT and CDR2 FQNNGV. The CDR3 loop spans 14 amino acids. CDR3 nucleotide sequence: TGTGCCAGCAGCGAACAGGACAGGGGCACTGAAGCTTTCTTT. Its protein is CASSEQDRGTEAFF.

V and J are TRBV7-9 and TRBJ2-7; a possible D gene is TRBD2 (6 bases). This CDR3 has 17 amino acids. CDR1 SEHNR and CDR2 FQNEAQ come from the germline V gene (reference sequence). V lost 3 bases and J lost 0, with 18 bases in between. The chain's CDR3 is CASSLAVGGASSYEQYF. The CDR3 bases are TGTGCCAGCAGCTTGGCTGTGGGGGGAGCCAGCTCCTACGAGCAGTACTTC.

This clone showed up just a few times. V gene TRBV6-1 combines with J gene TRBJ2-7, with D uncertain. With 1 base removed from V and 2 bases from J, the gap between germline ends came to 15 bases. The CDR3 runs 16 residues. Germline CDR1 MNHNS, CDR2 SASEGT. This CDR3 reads CASSEGLPGDTYEQYF. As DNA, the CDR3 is TGTGCCAGCAGTGAAGGTCTCCCAGGCGATACCTACGAGCAGTACTTC.

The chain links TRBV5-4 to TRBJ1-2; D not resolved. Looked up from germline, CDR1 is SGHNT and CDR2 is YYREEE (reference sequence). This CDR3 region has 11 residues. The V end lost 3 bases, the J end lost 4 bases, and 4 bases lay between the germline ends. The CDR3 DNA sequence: TGTGCCAGCAGCTCCGTCTATGGCTACACCTTC. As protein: CASSSVYGYTF.

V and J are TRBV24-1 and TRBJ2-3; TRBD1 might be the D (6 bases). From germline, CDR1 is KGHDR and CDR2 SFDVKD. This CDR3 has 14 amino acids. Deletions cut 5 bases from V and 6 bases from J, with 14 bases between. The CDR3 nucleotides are TGTGCCACCAGTGGCCCAGGGGCTCGGGATACGCAGTATTTT. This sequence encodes CATSGPGARDTQYF.